The clone carrying this T cell receptor (beta chain) was detected a few times. Donors uniformly comprised healthy Caucasians. The sample belongs to a study of identical twins. Looked up from germline, CDR1 is SGHTS and CDR2 is YDEGEE. The germline V and J ends were trimmed by 0 bases and 9 bases, with 20 bases remaining between them. The CDR3 sequence is 16 residues long. One entry per CDR3 protein, called by TCRdb with MiXCR from the 5' RACE reads. The table records about 530,000 distinct CDR3 sequences, 15% of them present only once. This same sample was also part of a study on yellow fever vaccine responses in identical twins. In that study: Twins reportedly had a vaccine T cell response that seemed partly convergent, partly personalized.

This chain links TRBV5-8 with TRBJ2-3; maybe TRBD2 (6 bases). The TCR sequence derives from a woman under 30 in good health. Sample: CD4+ T cells sorted from blood. CDR3 protein: CASSLGRGSTQITQYF. CDR3 DNA sequence: TGTGCCAGCAGCTTGGGGAGGGGCTCTACACAGATAACGCAGTATTTT. Full variable domain (outside the CDR3, taken from reference TRBV5-8 and TRBJ2-3): EAGVTQSPTHLIKTRGQQATLRCSPISGHTSVYWYQQALGLGLQFLLWYDEGEERNRGNFPPRFSGRQFPNYSSELNVNALELEDSALYLCASSLGRGSTQITQYFGPGTRLTVL.